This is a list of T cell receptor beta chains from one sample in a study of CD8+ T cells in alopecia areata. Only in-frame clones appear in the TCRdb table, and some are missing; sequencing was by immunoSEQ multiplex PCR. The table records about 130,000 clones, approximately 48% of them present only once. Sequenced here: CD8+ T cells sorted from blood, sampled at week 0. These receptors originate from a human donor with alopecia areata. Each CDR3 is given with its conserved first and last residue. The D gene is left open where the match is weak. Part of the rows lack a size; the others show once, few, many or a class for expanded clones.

CASSSTSASKETQYF	TGCGCCAGCAGCTCGACTAGCGCGTCAAAAGAGACCCAGTACTTC	few	TRBV5-1	TRBJ2-5	TRBD2
CASSTQGTARETQYF	TGTGCCAGCAGCACCCAAGGGACGGCACGAGAGACCCAGTACTTC	.	TRBV6-5	TRBJ2-5	.
CASSLEGNTEAFF	TGTGCCAGCAGCTTAGAGGGGAACACTGAAGCTTTCTTT	.	TRBV13	TRBJ1-1	.
CASMGSVLNTGELFF	TGTGCCAGCATGGGGTCAGTCCTGAACACCGGGGAGCTGTTTTTT	.	TRBV2	TRBJ2-2	.
CASSLGGYDGYTF	TGTGCCAGCAGCCTCGGGGGCTACGATGGCTACACCTTC	.	TRBV27	TRBJ1-2	.
CASSSTRQGNNEAFF	TGTGCCAGCAGCTCCACCCGACAGGGGAACAATGAAGCTTTCTTT	.	TRBV13	TRBJ1-1	TRBD1
CASSADSSGVGYTF	TGTGCCAGCAGCGCCGATTCCAGTGGGGTTGGCTACACCTTC	.	TRBV9	TRBJ1-2	.
CASSPPEGYEQFF	TGTGCCAGCTCACCACCAGAGGGCTATGAGCAGTTCTTC	few	TRBV18	TRBJ2-1	.
CSVDWDRGPEAFF	TGCAGCGTTGACTGGGACAGGGGGCCTGAAGCTTTCTTT	.	TRBV29-1	TRBJ1-1	TRBD1
CASALWGQSYSNQPQHF	TGCGCCAGCGCGCTCTGGGGACAATCTTATAGCAATCAGCCCCAGCATTTT	.	TRBV23-1	TRBJ1-5	.
CASSNSDRARSYEQYF	TGCGCCAGCAGTAACTCGGACAGGGCAAGGTCCTACGAGCAGTACTTC	.	TRBV4-1	TRBJ2-7	TRBD1
CASSYSAANYGYTF	TGTGCCAGCAGTTACTCGGCAGCTAACTATGGCTACACCTTC	few	TRBV6-6	TRBJ1-2	.
CASSLERSTDTQYF	TGTGCCAGCAGCTTAGAGCGGAGCACAGATACGCAGTATTTT	.	TRBV13	TRBJ2-3	.
CSVEKGTGVGEQFF	TGCAGCGTTGAAAAGGGGACAGGGGTCGGTGAGCAGTTCTTC	few	TRBV29-1	TRBJ2-1	TRBD1
CASSLEGPQNLNSPLHF	TGTGCCAGCAGCTTGGAGGGGCCGCAGAATCTGAATTCACCCCTCCACTTT	once	TRBV5-6	TRBJ1-6	.
CASSQDPLAGSNNQPQHF	TGTGCCAGCAGCCAAGATCCCCTCGCTGGCAGCAACAATCAGCCCCAGCATTTT	few	TRBV4-2	TRBJ1-5	.
CASSLRRGAWDIQYF	TGTGCCAGCAGCCTCAGAAGGGGGGCGTGGGACATTCAGTACTTC	once	TRBV6-1	TRBJ2-4	.
CASTPSEGPPLHF	TGCGCCAGCACCCCAAGCGAGGGGCCACCCCTCCACTTT	once	TRBV4-1	TRBJ1-6	.
CASSPASYPNNEQFF	TGTGCCAGTAGTCCAGCTAGCTACCCAAACAATGAGCAGTTCTTC	few	TRBV19	TRBJ2-1	.
CASRTGATEAFF	TGTGCCAGCAGAACAGGGGCCACTGAAGCTTTCTTT	few	TRBV5-6	TRBJ1-1	TRBD1
CSVLEGDDYGYTF	TGCAGCGTGTTGGAGGGGGACGACTATGGCTACACCTTC	.	TRBV29-1	TRBJ1-2	.
CAWSVGSQETQYF	TGTGCCTGGAGTGTCGGGAGCCAAGAGACCCAGTACTTC	.	TRBV30	TRBJ2-5	.
CASSLGGEQYF	TGTGCCAGCAGCCTCGGAGGAGAGCAGTACTTC	.	TRBV6-5	TRBJ2-7	.
CASIPGQADNEQFF	TGTGCCAGCATCCCGGGACAGGCCGACAATGAGCAGTTCTTC	few	TRBV2	TRBJ2-1	TRBD1
CAISLPGQGAWEQYF	TGTGCCATCTCCCTGCCGGGACAGGGGGCTTGGGAGCAGTACTTC	.	TRBV7-9	TRBJ2-7	TRBD1
CSVGTTHNYGYTF	TGCAGCGTAGGGACAACCCATAACTATGGCTACACCTTC	.	TRBV29-1	TRBJ1-2	.
CALKDWNEQFF	TGTGCCCTCAAGGATTGGAATGAGCAGTTCTTC	.	TRBV2	TRBJ2-1	.
CASSLEGTDKAGNTIYF	TGTGCCAGCAGCTTGGAGGGCACAGACAAAGCTGGAAACACCATATATTTT	.	TRBV5-5	TRBJ1-3	.
CASIAAGPQETQYF	TGTGCCAGCATCGCAGCGGGGCCCCAAGAGACCCAGTACTTC	.	TRBV7-9	TRBJ2-5	TRBD2
CSVEWVQGEKGYYNEQFF	TGCAGCGTTGAATGGGTGCAGGGCGAAAAGGGGTACTACAATGAGCAGTTCTTC	.	TRBV29-1	TRBJ2-1	.
CAWSPGVSNQPQHF	TGTGCCTGGAGCCCGGGGGTTAGCAATCAGCCCCAGCATTTT	.	TRBV30	TRBJ1-5	.
CAWSGTSYQPQHF	TGTGCCTGGAGTGGGACATCCTATCAGCCCCAGCATTTT	.	TRBV30	TRBJ1-5	.
CASSQVWADEQYF	TGCGCCAGCAGCCAAGTTTGGGCCGACGAGCAGTACTTC	once	TRBV4-1	TRBJ2-7	.
CASSLAGAAYEQYF	TGTGCCAGCAGCTTAGCGGGGGCGGCCTACGAGCAGTACTTC	.	TRBV7-9	TRBJ2-7	.
CASSGPGTGEADTQYF	TGTGCCAGCAGCGGGCCGGGGACAGGGGAGGCAGATACGCAGTATTTT	.	TRBV7-8	TRBJ2-3	TRBD1
CASRLGSAIEAFF	TGTGCCAGTAGACTAGGGTCGGCAATTGAAGCTTTCTTT	.	TRBV19	TRBJ1-1	.
CASSALGTEVNTGELFF	TGCGCCAGCAGCGCCCTCGGGACAGAGGTCAACACCGGGGAGCTGTTTTTT	.	TRBV5-1	TRBJ2-2	TRBD1
CASSLMGNTEAFF	TGTGCCAGCAGCTTAATGGGGAACACTGAAGCTTTCTTT	.	TRBV7-3	TRBJ1-1	.
CASSQGQGNQPQHF	TGTGCCAGCAGCCAGGGGCAGGGGAATCAGCCCCAGCATTTT	.	TRBV2	TRBJ1-5	.
CASSFQISSYNEQFF	TGTGCCAGCAGCTTTCAAATAAGCTCCTACAATGAGCAGTTCTTC	.	TRBV5-6	TRBJ2-1	.
CASSSGHNEQFF	TGTGCCAGCAGCTCCGGACACAATGAGCAGTTCTTC	few	TRBV11-2	TRBJ2-1	.